This entry is about one TCR beta chain. Its antigen is not known. The sample comes from a study of T cells after yellow fever vaccination. General observations from the study: One caveat is that FACS-sorted repertoires could contain abundant clonotypes contaminating from the bulk population. Boosting was followed by the reappearance of most primary-vaccination clones (less than 98% CD4, about 90% CD8).

Trimming removed 4 bases from V and 0 bases from J; junction bases left unmatched: 8. Germline loops: CDR1 SGHRS, CDR2 YFSETQ. This CDR3 contains 16 residues. Each CDR3 protein gets one entry after TCRdb re-called the 5' RACE reads with MiXCR. The data hold approximately 300,000 distinct CDR3 sequences, with 8.5% to 9% observed a single time. This sequence joins TRBV5-1 and TRBJ1-2; 8 bases are shared with TRBD1. The material sequenced was PBMCs, taken on the day of the first yellow fever vaccination. This clonotype originated in a man younger than 35 who received the YFV17D yellow fever vaccine. The DNA for the CDR3 is TGCGCCAGCAGCCCCCTCGGGGACAGGACTAACTATGGCTACACCTTC. This gives the protein CASSPLGDRTNYGYTF.